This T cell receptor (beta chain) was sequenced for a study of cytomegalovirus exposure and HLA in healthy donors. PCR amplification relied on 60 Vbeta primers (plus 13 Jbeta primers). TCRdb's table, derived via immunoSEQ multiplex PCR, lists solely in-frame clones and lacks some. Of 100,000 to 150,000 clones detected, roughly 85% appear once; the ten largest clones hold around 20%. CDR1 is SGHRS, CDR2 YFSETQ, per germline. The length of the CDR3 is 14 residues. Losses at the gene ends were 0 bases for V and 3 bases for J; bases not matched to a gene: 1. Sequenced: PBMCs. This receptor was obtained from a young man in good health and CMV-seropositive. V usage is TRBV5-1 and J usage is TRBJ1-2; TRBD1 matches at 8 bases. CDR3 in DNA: TGCGCCAGCAGCTTGGAGGGACAGGACTATGGCTACACCTTC. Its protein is CASSLEGQDYGYTF.